This TCR beta chain was retrieved from a study of control samples from healthy donors and cancer patients (dated by TCRdb to 2019 to 2021). V sheds 4 bases and J sheds 4 bases, leaving 13 bases between their ends. According to the germline V gene (reference sequence), CDR1 reads LGHDT and CDR2 reads YNNKEL. The CDR3 starts with the cysteine, ends with the phenylalanine, and has 14 residues. Here the CDR3 DNA is all that survives: 42 bases in frame from base 1. The library was prepared using the immunoSEQ multiplex PCR assay. The source is immuneACCESS, and TCRdb retained only in-frame sequences with V and J called. Part of the clones is not carried over; for the studies checked, unresolved V genes explain less than half of this, and the remainder is unexplained. This sample is represented by 70,000 to 85,000 clones; 90% to 95% of them were singletons. The leading ten clones occupy 15% to 20% of the sample.

As concerns this clone: What this receptor recognizes is not known. The input lacks base qualities; no much larger clone sits a single base away.

This receptor was taken from a man over 45 in good health. The receptor chain draws on TRBV3-1 (or the pseudogene TRBV3-2) and TRBJ1-2, with an unclear D gene assignment. Specimen: blood. CDR3 loop: CASSRKGATYGYTF. The DNA reads as follows: TGTGCCAGCAGCCGGAAGGGCGCTACCTATGGCTACACCTTC.